Described below is a single T cell receptor (beta chain) sequence and its context. The deep-level immunoSEQ assay was used. Using immunoSEQ multiplex PCR, the repertoire was profiled, and TCRdb retains in-frame clones only, with some absent. The table lists some 1,100,000 clones, 78% of them singletons. These data come from a study of shared clonotypes between healthy human individuals. Study at large: Donor composition was a couple of women and a few men, aged 18 to 49.

Germline assignment: CDR1 SNHLY and CDR2 FYNNEI. This CDR3 comprises 12 residues. The source of this sequence is a man between 18 and 35 years old in good health. Some clones in this sample may be carry-over from other donors' samples. The sequenced sample was memory CD4+ T cells from PBMCs. This sample's subset: CD45RA-negative fraction. The chain has TRBV2 and TRBJ2-2; perhaps TRBD2 as D (6 bases). CDR3 bases: TGTGCAGGGACTGTAAACGCCGGGGAGCTGTTTTTT. Its protein product is CAGTVNAGELFF.